This T cell receptor beta chain was identified in a study of cytomegalovirus exposure and HLA in healthy donors. Study background: Previous work identified some 120 million unique TCR beta sequences from about 200 million T cells. Overall study results and limits: Later analysis showed most CMV-associated TCR beta chains appearing HLA-restricted. The authors judged a highly shared variant cluster likely a sequencing artifact. Researchers reported in a later analysis that common viral pathogens appeared linked to several top clusters.

On this clone itself: The antigen remains unidentified.

PCR involved 60 Vbeta and 13 Jbeta primers. Assay: immunoSEQ multiplex PCR; the TCRdb copy retains only in-frame clones and omits some. The data show around 130,000 clones, with 80% to 85% seen just once and 2% to 2.5% held by the top ten. The CDR3 runs to 16 residues. Germline CDR1 and CDR2: MDHEN and SYDVKM. J was trimmed by 2 bases and V by 4 bases; bases with no gene match: 4. The specimen was PBMCs. This TCR derives from a young man in good health and CMV-seronegative. The gene calls are TRBV28 and TRBJ1-5, with 11 nucleotides matching TRBD1. This CDR3 reads CASSSPGQGGNQPQHF. CDR3 in DNA: TGTGCCAGCAGTTCCCCGGGACAGGGGGGCAATCAGCCCCAGCATTTT.